The rows below give T cell receptor beta chains drawn from one sample of a study of beta chain features in type 1 diabetes. Assay: immunoSEQ multiplex PCR; the TCRdb copy retains only in-frame clones and omits some. The sample holds around 180,000 clones, roughly 7.1% seen once. Specimen: central memory CD4+ T cells from blood. These receptors all come from a woman between 35 and 50 years old with type 1 diabetes. Both conserved end residues are part of each CDR3. Some rows have no size entry. The others give once, few or many, or a class for an expanded clone.

>few|TRBV30
CACQGRETQYF
>.|TRBV7-2
CASSQELGASGSPLRVYF
>.|TRBV9
CASSPRLGGYGYTF
>few|TRBV4-2
CASSWTVAGETQYF
>few|TRBV6-1
CATRTSGGSGNEQFF
>.|TRBV19
CASSIVGNTGELFF
>few|TRBV2
CASSASRSGGGELFF
>few|TRBV7-9
CASSLVRGIQETQYF
>.|TRBV28
CASSDRQFGTDTQYF
>many|TRBV18
CASSPISGEAFF
>many|TRBV5-4
CASSWGTSGRPNEQFF
>few|TRBV29-1
CSYRGGLYGYTF
>.|TRBV28
CASITAAGSNQPQHF
>many|TRBV7-9
CASSSRVGYTF
>.|TRBV7-8
CASSFYRETQYF
>.|TRBV18
CASSPGGTDTQYF
>few|TRBV4-3
CASSQGGGAYGYTF
>few|TRBV4-3
CASSQDYQGQADEKLFF
>few|TRBV9
CASTEAPTRTVNSPLHF
>few|TRBV9
CASSVGKNRVNEKLFF
>.|TRBV5-1
CASSLGQGVDTQYF
>few|TRBV4-2
CASSQSGSSGETQYF
>few|TRBV9
CASSVALAGAHTHNEQFF
>.|TRBV4-2
CASSPGQGLNEQYF
>.|TRBV2
CASSEGVGGQYF
>few|TRBV7-8
CASSPGTGPQETQYF
>.|TRBV2
CASSEAIQPQHF
>few|TRBV6-5
CASSYPARSEQYF
>few|TRBV7-2
CASSLLAEGQYF
>.|TRBV18
CASSPQAPGGSGYGYTF
>.|TRBV6-5
CASSYDSTGELFF
>few|TRBV18
CASSTLGQPNTDTQYF
>few|TRBV18
CASSPIHDEQYF
>.|TRBV29-1
CSVDYSGGQDEQFF
>few|TRBV14
CASSQDLFDTQYF
>.|TRBV5-1
CASSLSGRAQETQYF
>few|TRBV5-1
CASSGRTGYGYTF
>.|TRBV14
CASSLDSYTEAFF
>.|TRBV18
CASSRGGQGTYEQYF
>few|TRBV9
CASSVDRGEQYF
>few|TRBV7-2
CASTNRPGGGGAYEQYF
>few|TRBV7-3
CASSAGQGGAGELFF
>.|TRBV5-1
CASSPTGAGANVLTF
>few|TRBV19
CASSFGGGETQYF
>few|TRBV30
CAWSAYRGLSYEQYF
>.|TRBV30
CAWSETGGLYEQYF
>.|TRBV20-1
CSVGMAHEQYF
>few|TRBV18
CASSPSGGTDYEQYF
>few|TRBV6-5
CASRRLAGDKNIQYF
>many|TRBV15
CATSRVRGGETQYF
>many|TRBV28
CASSLASGRGEQFF
>few|TRBV7-8
CASSFLDQGTQTQYF
>.|TRBV4-1
CASSLRTDQPQHF
>many|TRBV18
CASARTNRNTEAFF
>few|TRBV4-3
CASSLSGSYNEQFF
>.|TRBV5-1
CATKRGPDTEAFF
>.|TRBV7-8
CASRSAGAGEETQYF
>.|TRBV7-2
CASSLDSPYEQYF
>.|TRBV30
CAWRLAGGTGELFF